These T cell receptor beta chains were read from a single sample in a study of shared clonotypes between healthy human individuals. Clones were read by immunoSEQ multiplex PCR, and TCRdb kept only the in-frame ones, dropping some. Among about 1.5 million clones listed, roughly 96% were seen once. The specimen sequenced was naive CD4+ T cells sorted from blood. These receptors all come from a man younger than 45 in good health. Both conserved end residues are part of each CDR3. D genes are given only for firm matches. Rows may omit the clone size; those that give it use once, few, many or a size class.

J | D | V | size | CDR3 | DNA
TRBJ1-4 | NA | TRBV11-3 | NA | CASSSNDEKLFF | TGTGCCAGCAGCTCAAATGATGAAAAACTGTTTTTT
TRBJ1-1 | NA | TRBV15 | NA | CATSRDGRDTEAFF | TGTGCCACCAGCAGAGACGGACGCGACACTGAAGCTTTCTTT
TRBJ1-5 | NA | TRBV19 | once | CASSRTASNQPQHF | TGTGCCAGTAGTAGGACAGCGAGCAATCAGCCCCAGCATTTT
TRBJ1-3 | NA | TRBV7-2 | NA | CASSSMPLRDTIYF | TGTGCCAGCAGCTCGATGCCGTTAAGGGACACCATATATTTT
TRBJ1-2 | NA | TRBV5-8 | NA | CASSLETANYGYTF | TGTGCCAGCAGCCTAGAAACGGCTAACTATGGCTACACCTTC
TRBJ2-3 | TRBD2 | TRBV6-1 | once | CASSELKGTSPADTQYF | TGTGCCAGCAGTGAATTGAAGGGGACTAGCCCTGCGGATACGCAGTATTTT
TRBJ2-1 | TRBD2 | TRBV6-4 | NA | CASSSTAGYNEQFF | TGTGCCAGCAGCTCCACAGCGGGATACAATGAGCAGTTCTTC
TRBJ2-3 | TRBD2 | TRBV4-3 | NA | CASSRYPGTSGRVTDTQYF | TGCGCCAGCAGCCGGTACCCTGGGACTAGCGGGAGGGTAACAGATACGCAGTATTTT
TRBJ2-6 | TRBD1 | TRBV27 | NA | CASSVQGASGANVLTF | TGTGCCAGCAGTGTTCAGGGGGCCTCTGGGGCCAACGTCCTGACTTTC
TRBJ1-2 | TRBD1 | TRBV30 | NA | CAWSTQPVTGVYGYTF | TGTGCCTGGAGTACCCAGCCTGTGACAGGGGTCTATGGCTACACCTTC
TRBJ2-5 | NA | TRBV4-1 | NA | CASSQVGLAKETQYF | TGCGCCAGCAGCCAAGTGGGTCTAGCTAAAGAGACCCAGTACTTC
TRBJ1-1 | TRBD1 | TRBV7-2 | NA | CASSLKGQGNTEAFF | TGTGCCAGCAGCTTAAAAGGACAGGGCAACACTGAAGCTTTCTTT
TRBJ2-7 | NA | TRBV28 | NA | CASWGVLGYEQYF | TGTGCCAGTTGGGGGGTTCTTGGCTACGAGCAGTACTTC
TRBJ2-1 | NA | TRBV10-3 | NA | CAISEGGGQTYNEQFF | TGTGCCATCAGTGAGGGCGGGGGACAGACTTACAATGAGCAGTTCTTC
TRBJ2-1 | TRBD2 | TRBV7-6 | NA | CASSSKLAGSSYNEQFF | TGTGCCAGCAGCTCTAAATTAGCGGGAAGCTCCTACAATGAGCAGTTCTTC
TRBJ1-2 | NA | TRBV29-1 | NA | CSVVRQDSNYGYTF | TGCAGCGTTGTAAGACAGGACTCTAACTATGGCTACACCTTC
TRBJ2-2 | NA | TRBV2 | NA | CASSGLVQLSGELFF | TGTGCCAGCAGTGGTTTAGTACAGTTGAGCGGGGAGCTGTTTTTT
TRBJ2-5 | NA | TRBV2 | NA | CASSEATYQETQYF | TGTGCCAGCAGTGAAGCAACGTACCAAGAGACCCAGTACTTC
TRBJ2-1 | NA | TRBV10-3 | NA | CAISESPGVSSYNEQFF | TGTGCCATCAGTGAGTCTCCAGGCGTTAGCTCCTACAATGAGCAGTTCTTC
TRBJ2-5 | TRBD1 | TRBV5-5 | NA | CASSLDRGYQETQYF | TGTGCCAGCAGCCTGGACAGGGGGTACCAAGAGACCCAGTACTTC
TRBJ2-6 | NA | TRBV28 | NA | CASSLGGVNVLTF | TGTGCCAGCAGTCTTGGGGGTGTAAACGTCCTGACTTTC
TRBJ2-1 | NA | TRBV7-8 | NA | CASSFNAQGLLPYNEQFF | TGTGCCAGCAGCTTCAACGCACAGGGCTTACTCCCCTACAATGAGCAGTTCTTC
TRBJ2-3 | TRBD2 | TRBV5-4 | NA | CASSFNLAARASTDTQYF | TGTGCCAGCAGCTTTAATCTAGCGGCACGTGCTAGCACAGATACGCAGTATTTT
TRBJ1-5 | NA | TRBV7-2 | once | CASSLTLGDNQPQHF | TGTGCCAGCAGCTTAACGCTAGGAGACAATCAGCCCCAGCATTTT
TRBJ2-4 | NA | TRBV28 | NA | CASSVLTPFLAKNIQYF | TGTGCCAGCAGTGTGTTGACCCCTTTCTTAGCCAAAAACATTCAGTACTTC
TRBJ1-4 | NA | TRBV7-8 | NA | CASSLSVIGKLFF | TGTGCCAGCAGCTTATCGGTCATCGGCAAACTGTTTTTT
TRBJ1-4 | NA | TRBV5-4 | NA | CASSPDRGNEKLFF | TGTGCCAGCAGCCCAGACCGGGGGAATGAAAAACTGTTTTTT
TRBJ2-1 | TRBD2 | TRBV5-1 | NA | CASSMASGSASSYNEQFF | TGCGCCAGCAGCATGGCTAGCGGGAGTGCTAGCTCCTACAATGAGCAGTTCTTC
TRBJ2-1 | TRBD2 | TRBV11-2 | NA | CASSSRLAGALNEQFF | TGTGCCAGCAGCTCGAGACTAGCGGGAGCGTTAAATGAGCAGTTCTTC
TRBJ2-4 | NA | TRBV18 | NA | CASSPNRGGNIQYF | TGTGCCAGCTCACCCAACAGGGGAGGAAACATTCAGTACTTC
TRBJ2-2 | NA | TRBV28 | NA | CASSTHRVRRMGTGELFF | TGTGCCAGCAGTACGCACAGGGTCCGGAGGATGGGCACCGGGGAGCTGTTTTTT
TRBJ2-7 | TRBD2 | TRBV7-6 | NA | CASSSASGYEQYF | TGTGCCAGCAGCTCCGCTAGCGGTTACGAGCAGTACTTC
TRBJ1-3 | NA | TRBV18 | once | CASSPSRGQGTGNTIYF | TGTGCCAGCTCACCATCGAGGGGCCAGGGGACCGGAAACACCATATATTTT
TRBJ1-1 | TRBD1 | TRBV2 | NA | CASTGGTRGTEAFF | TGTGCCAGCACAGGGGGCACCCGAGGCACTGAAGCTTTCTTT
TRBJ2-5 | TRBD2 | TRBV11-3 | NA | CASSRTSGRAETQYF | TGTGCCAGCAGCCGGACTAGCGGGAGGGCAGAGACCCAGTACTTC